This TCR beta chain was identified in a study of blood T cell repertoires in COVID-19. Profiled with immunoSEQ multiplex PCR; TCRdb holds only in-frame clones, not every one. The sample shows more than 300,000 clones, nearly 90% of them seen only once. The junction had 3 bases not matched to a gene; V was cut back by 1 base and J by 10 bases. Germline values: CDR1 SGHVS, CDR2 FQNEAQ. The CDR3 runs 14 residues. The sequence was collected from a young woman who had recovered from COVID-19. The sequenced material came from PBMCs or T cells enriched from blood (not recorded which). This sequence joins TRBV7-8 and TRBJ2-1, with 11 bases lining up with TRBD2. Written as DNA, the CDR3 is TGTGCCAGCAGCTTAGGTCTAGCGGGGGGAGAGCAGTTCTTC. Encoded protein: CASSLGLAGGEQFF. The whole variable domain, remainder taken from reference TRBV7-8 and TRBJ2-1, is GAGVSQSPRYKVAKRGQDVALRCDPISGHVSLFWYQQALGQGPEFLTYFQNEAQLDKSGLPSDRFFAERPEGSVSTLKIQRTQQEDSAVYLCASSLGLAGGEQFFGPGTRLTVL.